Each of the 28 T cell receptor beta chains below was sequenced from the same sample in a study of cytomegalovirus exposure and HLA in healthy donors. PCR primers comprised 60 Vbeta and 13 Jbeta primers. The protocol was immunoSEQ multiplex PCR, while the TCRdb copy is restricted to in-frame clones and leaves out a portion. This sample has 100,000 to 150,000 clones; approximately 81% occur once, and the top ten carry 3% to 4%. Sample: PBMCs. The receptors were sampled from a man between 18 and 29 years old in good health and CMV-seropositive.

This clone has a handful of counts. The V call is TRBV30, the J call TRBJ2-7; D perhaps matches TRBD1 (5 bases). V dropped 0 bases and J dropped 2 bases, with 11 bases sitting between them. The CDR3 extends over 14 amino acids. Germline CDR1 reads GTSNPN; CDR2 reads SVGIG (reference sequence). CDR3 sequence reads: CAWSVGTGAYEQYF. In nucleotides, the CDR3 is TGTGCCTGGAGTGTAGGTACAGGAGCCTACGAGCAGTACTTC.

V and J are TRBV5-1 and TRBJ2-5; 7 nucleotides align to TRBD1. Germline lookup yields CDR1 SGHRS and CDR2 YFSETQ. The V segment lost 4 bases and the J segment 1 base; nucleotides outside the gene matches: 4. The CDR3 runs to 14 residues. The CDR3 is CASSPGTVQETQYF. The CDR3 DNA reads as TGCGCCAGCAGCCCCGGGACAGTCCAAGAGACCCAGTACTTC.

The J gene is TRBJ2-2, the V gene TRBV5-1; TRBD2 matches at 11 bases. The J segment lost 8 bases and the V segment lost 4 bases, leaving 7 bases of the junction unmatched. The germline V gene encodes CDR1 SGHRS and CDR2 YFSETQ. The CDR3 totals 15 residues. The CDR3 DNA sequence: TGCGCCAGCAGCACCTTGACTAGCGGGATTGGGGAGCTGTTTTTT. This translates into CASSTLTSGIGELFF. The full variable domain, rest sourced from reference TRBV5-1 and TRBJ2-2, is KAGVTQTPRYLIKTRGQQVTLSCSPISGHRSVSWYQQTPGQGLQFLFEYFSETQRNKGNFPGRFSGRQFSNSRSEMNVSTLELGDSALYLCASSTLTSGIGELFFGEGSRLTVL.

The chain is built from TRBV11-2 and TRBJ1-2; D is ambiguous. This CDR3 spans 13 amino acids. The V end lost 1 base, the J end lost 8 bases, and 11 bases lay between the germline ends. The germline gives CDR1 SGHAT, CDR2 FQNNGV. The CDR3 sequence is CASSLGQIEGYTF. The DNA for the CDR3 is TGTGCCAGCAGCTTAGGGCAGATTGAAGGCTACACCTTC.

V usage is TRBV7-2 and J usage is TRBJ2-5; a weak D match, TRBD1 (7 bases). The DNA end is more similar to TRBJ2-7, so the J call may be wrong. The germline V gene encodes CDR1 SGHTA and CDR2 FQGNSA. This CDR3 contains 18 residues. The CDR3 region has the DNA TGTGCCAGCAGCCCTACTCTTGCGGGACAGACAAATCCCTACGAGCAGTACTTC. Amino acids: CASSPTLAGQTNPYEQYF.

This rearrangement joins TRBV10-1 to TRBJ2-2; D possibly corresponds to TRBD2 (6 bases). CDR1 WNHNN and CDR2 SYGVQD come from the germline V gene (reference sequence). V was pared by 8 bases and J by 7 bases, with 20 bases between. The CDR3 sequence is 15 residues long. The CDR3 bases are TGCGCCAGCCCCTGCCGGGACTTTTGGCACGGGGAGCTGTTTTTT. Amino acid sequence: CASPCRDFWHGELFF.

The gene calls are TRBV19 and TRBJ2-3, with D possibly TRBD1 on 7 matching bases. The CDR3 is 16 residues long. Germline-derived CDR1 and CDR2 are LNHDA and SQIVND (reference sequence). Trimming shortened V by 3 bases and J by 5 bases, and 18 bases separated the two germline ends. CDR3 sequence reads: CASSIRAGQIGDTQYF. The CDR3 DNA reads as TGTGCCAGTAGTATTAGGGCGGGACAGATTGGAGATACGCAGTATTTT.

This clone was seen only once. V usage is TRBV18 and J usage is TRBJ1-2; 11 bases agree with TRBD1. The CDR3 contains 17 residues. CDR1 and CDR2 from the germline V gene are KGHSH and LQKENI. The J segment lost 7 bases and the V segment lost 2 bases, leaving 12 bases of the junction unmatched. CDR3 nucleotides: TGTGCCAGCTCACCAGGACAGGGGGCTTCATCGAGTAGTGGCTACACCTTC. This sequence encodes CASSPGQGASSSSGYTF.

As concerns this clone: The junction departs from the called germline gene at one end, perhaps through a read error. The V call is TRBV7-9, the J call TRBJ1-5, with D possibly being TRBD1 (6 bases). Germline CDR1 and CDR2: SEHNR and FQNEAQ (reference sequence). The CDR3 loop spans 15 amino acids. In DNA, the CDR3 is TGTTCCAGCAGCCCCAGGGGTATTAGCAATCAGCCCCAGCATTTT. It is translated as CSSSPRGISNQPQHF.

The chain recombines TRBV11-2 with TRBJ2-2; D unresolved. The germline CDR1 and CDR2 sequences are SGHAT and FQNNGV. This CDR3 has 13 amino acids. Between the trimmed V and J ends, which lost 5 bases and 1 base, there was a span of 5 bases. The CDR3 nucleotides are TGTGCCAGCAGCCCCAGGAACACCGGGGAGCTGTTTTTT. Translation gives CASSPRNTGELFF. The whole variable domain, filled in from reference TRBV11-2 and TRBJ2-2, reads EAGVAQSPRYKIIEKRQSVAFWCNPISGHATLYWYQQILGQGPKLLIQFQNNGVVDDSQLPKDRFSAERLKGVDSTLKIQPAKLEDSAVYLCASSPRNTGELFFGEGSRLTVL.

The V call is TRBV25-1, the J call TRBJ2-2; TRBD1 matches 10 bases. The CDR3 is 15 amino acids. Germline CDR1 MGHDK, CDR2 SYGVNS. The junction had 2 bases not matched to a gene; V was cut back by 4 bases and J by 3 bases. For the CDR3, the DNA is TGTGCCAGCAGTGGGACAGGGGGTTACACCGGGGAGCTGTTTTTT. It translates to CASSGTGGYTGELFF.

V gene TRBV27 combines with J gene TRBJ1-2; weak D call: TRBD1 (5 bases). There are 13 residues in the CDR3. CDR1 and CDR2 (germline): MNHEY, SMNVEV (reference sequence). V was cut by 8 bases and J by 6 bases, with 16 bases left in between. The CDR3 bases are TGTGCCAGCCGACTGACAGTTTTAAATGGCTACACCTTC. Amino acid sequence: CASRLTVLNGYTF.

This clone was recorded a few times. The CDR3 DNA reads TGTGCCAGCAGACCGGGACAGGCTAACTATGGCTACACCTTC. Translation gives CASRPGQANYGYTF. V gene TRBV6-5 combines with J gene TRBJ1-2; TRBD1 agrees at 8 bases. Germline lookup yields CDR1 MNHEY and CDR2 SVGAGI. The CDR3 loop spans 14 amino acids. V dropped 6 bases and J dropped 0; count of bases not matched to a gene: 3.

The rearrangement links TRBV5-4 to TRBJ1-3, with TRBD1 as a possible D gene (5 bases). Per germline, CDR1 SGHNT and CDR2 YYREEE (reference sequence). The CDR3 has 14 residues. Trimming took 3 bases from V and 3 from J, leaving 10 bases between them. CDR3 amino acids: CASSSQGFGNTIYF. In DNA form, the CDR3 reads TGTGCCAGCAGCTCTCAGGGATTTGGAAACACCATATATTTT.

This rearrangement joins TRBV7-2 to TRBJ2-7; 7 nucleotides align to TRBD1. Germline V gives CDR1 SGHTA, CDR2 FQGNSA. There are 15 residues in the CDR3. After removal of 0 bases from V and 0 bases from J, the junction contained 2 bases not matched to a gene. This CDR3 reads CASSLAGGYSYEQYF. In DNA form, the CDR3 reads TGTGCCAGCAGCTTAGCAGGGGGCTACTCCTACGAGCAGTACTTC.

This chain connects TRBV5-1 to TRBJ2-5; 7 nucleotides line up with TRBD1. V shed 2 bases, J shed 3 bases, and the junction held 4 bases outside the gene matches. Germline assignment: CDR1 SGHRS and CDR2 YFSETQ. CDR3 length: 14 residues. CDR3 amino acids: CASSFPGQEETQYF. The CDR3 DNA is TGCGCCAGCAGCTTCCCTGGACAGGAAGAGACCCAGTACTTC.

V and J are TRBV6-4 and TRBJ2-5, with D perhaps matching TRBD2 (7 bases). In germline, CDR1 is MRHNA, CDR2 SNTAGT. The CDR3 is 17 residues long. Trimming pared 3 bases from V and 5 bases from J, leaving 22 bases between. The CDR3 spells CASSDLRTGREGETQYF. In nucleotides, the CDR3 is TGTGCCAGCAGTGATCTGAGAACAGGGAGGGAGGGGGAGACCCAGTACTTC.

The V and J genes are TRBV5-1 and TRBJ2-1; 9 bases are a match to TRBD2. CDR3 size: 15 residues. The trim removed 4 bases at V and 7 bases at J, leaving 9 bases unmatched. Germline CDR1 and CDR2: SGHRS and YFSETQ. In nucleotides, the CDR3 is TGCGCCAGCAGCCCGGCGGGAGGGGGCAGGAATGAGCAGTTCTTC. Its protein is CASSPAGGGRNEQFF. Drawing the rest from reference TRBV5-1 and TRBJ2-1, the complete variable domain is KAGVTQTPRYLIKTRGQQVTLSCSPISGHRSVSWYQQTPGQGLQFLFEYFSETQRNKGNFPGRFSGRQFSNSRSEMNVSTLELGDSALYLCASSPAGGGRNEQFFGPGTRLTVL.

V is TRBV10-1 and J is TRBJ1-5; D possibly corresponds to TRBD1 (5 bases). The CDR3 length is 16 residues. V gave up 6 bases and J gave up 3 bases, with 18 bases separating them. The V gene's germline CDR1 is WNHNN and CDR2 SYGVQD (reference sequence). CDR3 sequence reads: CASRQKTDRNNQPQHF. The CDR3 region has the DNA TGCGCCAGCAGACAAAAAACCGACAGAAACAATCAGCCCCAGCATTTT.

This clone was seen a single time. The chain couples TRBV10-3 to TRBJ1-1; the D gene is possibly TRBD1 (5 bases). Trimming shortened V by 2 bases and J by 7 bases, and 8 bases separated the two germline ends. The V gene's germline CDR1 is ENHRY and CDR2 SYGVKD. The CDR3 runs 12 residues. CDR3 sequence (DNA): TGTGCCATCAGTGAGGGGGCGCGTGAAGCTTTCTTT. Protein sequence: CAISEGAREAFF.

This clone was observed a handful of times. V is TRBV19 and J is TRBJ2-6; D is possibly TRBD1 (5 bases). The V and J ends lost 0 bases and 5 bases respectively, with 5 bases between them. The germline V gene has CDR1 LNHDA and CDR2 SQIVND (reference sequence). The CDR3 has 14 residues. In DNA, the CDR3 is TGTGCCAGTAGTATAGAGGACAGGGCCAACGTCCTGACTTTC. This translates into CASSIEDRANVLTF.

In DNA form, the CDR3 reads TGCGCCAGCAGCCAAGCAGCGGGAGGGCCATCTCATGAGCAGTTCTTC. Encoded protein: CASSQAAGGPSHEQFF. J is TRBJ2-1 and V is TRBV4-1, with 10 nucleotides matching TRBD2. The CDR3 is 16 amino acids. Germline lookup yields CDR1 MGHRA and CDR2 YSYEKL. V lost 1 base and J lost 8; bases outside the gene matches: 8.

The V call is TRBV9, the J call TRBJ2-5; tentatively, D is TRBD2 (5 bases). The CDR3 is 16 amino acids. The V end lost 3 bases, the J end lost 0 bases, and 15 bases lay between the germline ends. CDR1 and CDR2 (germline): SGDLS, YYNGEE. The CDR3 here is CASSARTGIDQETQYF. DNA for the CDR3: TGTGCCAGCAGCGCAAGGACCGGGATAGACCAAGAGACCCAGTACTTC.

The rearrangement links TRBV9 to TRBJ1-3; 7 nucleotides agree with TRBD1. The junction had 4 bases not matched to a gene; V was cut back by 4 bases and J by 0 bases. The CDR3 runs to 15 residues. CDR1 is SGDLS and CDR2 is YYNGEE in the germline V gene. The CDR3 sequence: CASSLGQNSGNTIYF. DNA for the CDR3: TGTGCCAGCAGCTTGGGACAGAACTCTGGAAACACCATATATTTT.

The chain carries TRBV6-4 and TRBJ2-2, with TRBD1 as a possible D gene (5 bases). Trimming pared 5 bases from V and 1 base from J, leaving 8 bases between. The CDR3 is 14 residues long. CDR1 and CDR2 (germline): MRHNA, SNTAGT. As DNA, the CDR3 is TGTGCCAGCAGTCCTGACAGGAACACCGGGGAGCTGTTTTTT. The encoded protein is CASSPDRNTGELFF.

This chain links TRBV11-2 with TRBJ2-1; maybe TRBD2 (5 bases). The CDR3 runs 15 residues. Germline CDR1 reads SGHAT; CDR2 reads FQNNGV. Trimming removed 1 base at V and 8 bases at J, with 15 bases between. CDR3 loop: CASSLGVGDIDEQFF. DNA for the CDR3: TGTGCCAGCAGCTTAGGGGTGGGAGATATCGATGAGCAGTTCTTC.

The chain recombines TRBV14 with TRBJ2-3; D uncertain. V lost 3 bases and J lost 5, with 6 bases in between. The CDR3 sequence is 12 residues long. Germline V gene lookup returns CDR1 SGHDN and CDR2 FVKESK. CDR3 sequence (DNA): TGTGCCAGCAGCCATCGTAGAGATACGCAGTATTTT. The encoded protein is CASSHRRDTQYF. Based on the CDR3 plus reference TRBV14 and TRBJ2-3, the full variable domain is EAGVTQFPSHSVIEKGQTVTLRCDPISGHDNLYWYRRVMGKEIKFLLHFVKESKQDESGMPNNRFLAERTGGTYSTLKVQPAELEDSGVYFCASSHRRDTQYFGPGTRLTVL.

The J gene is TRBJ1-4, the V gene TRBV29-1; 9 nucleotides match TRBD1. The CDR3 length is 13 residues. The germline V gene has CDR1 SQVTM and CDR2 ANQGSEA. Trimming cost V 7 bases and J 7 bases; bases outside gene matches: 7. CDR3 bases: TGCAGCGCCATGGGACAGGGCGGTGAAAAACTGTTTTTT. Protein product: CSAMGQGGEKLFF.